This T cell receptor beta chain is from a study of T cell repertoires in cytomegalovirus infection. One entry per CDR3 protein, called by TCRdb with MiXCR from the reads. In the table there are fewer than 300,000 distinct CDR3 sequences, about 25% of which are singletons. Germline V gene data show CDR1 as SGHTA and CDR2 as FQGNSA. Deletions cut 2 bases from V and 4 bases from J, with 8 bases between. This CDR3 contains 14 residues. The chain carries TRBV7-2 and TRBJ2-2; the D is unclear. The sequence derives from a human donor in good health (CMV status not recorded). Some clones in this sample may be carry-over from other donors' samples. The sequenced sample consisted of PBMCs. The CDR3 loop reads CASSLNPGTGELFF. The CDR3 coding sequence is TGTGCCAGCAGCTTAAACCCAGGCACCGGGGAGCTGTTTTTT. Filled out from reference TRBV7-2 and TRBJ2-2, the complete variable domain reads GAGVSQSPSNKVTEKGKDVELRCDPISGHTALYWYRQSLGQGLEFLIYFQGNSAPDKSGLPSDRFSAERTGGSVSTLTIQRTQQEDSAVYLCASSLNPGTGELFFGEGSRLTVL.